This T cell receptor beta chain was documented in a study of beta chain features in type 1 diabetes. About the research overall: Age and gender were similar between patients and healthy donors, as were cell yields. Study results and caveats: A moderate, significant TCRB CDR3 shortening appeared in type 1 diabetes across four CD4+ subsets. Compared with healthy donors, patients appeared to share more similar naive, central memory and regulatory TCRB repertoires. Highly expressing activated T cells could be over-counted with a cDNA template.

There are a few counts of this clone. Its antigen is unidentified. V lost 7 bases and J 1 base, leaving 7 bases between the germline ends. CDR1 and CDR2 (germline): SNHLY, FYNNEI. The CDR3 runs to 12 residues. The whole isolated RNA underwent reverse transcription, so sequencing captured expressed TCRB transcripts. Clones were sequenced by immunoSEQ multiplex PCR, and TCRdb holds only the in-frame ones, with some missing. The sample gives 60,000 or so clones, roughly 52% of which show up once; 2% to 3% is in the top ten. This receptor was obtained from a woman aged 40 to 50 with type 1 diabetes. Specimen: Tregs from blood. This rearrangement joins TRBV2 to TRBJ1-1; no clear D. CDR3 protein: CASTTQNTEAFF. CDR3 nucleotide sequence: TGTGCCAGCACCACACAGAACACTGAAGCTTTCTTT.